This entry lists 11 T cell receptor beta chains sequenced from one sample in a study of T cell responses to AZD1222 COVID-19 vaccine. Here immunoSEQ multiplex PCR was the method, and the copy in TCRdb shows in-frame clones only, minus some. The sample holds about 120,000 clones, about 88% seen once. The input for sequencing was peripheral blood, taken 28 days after the second AZD1222 dose. The receptor source for this set is an adult who received the AZD1222 COVID-19 vaccine.

CDR3 loop: CASSSWDRATGYTF. CDR3 DNA sequence: TGTGCCAGCTCCTCGTGGGACAGGGCGACTGGCTACACCTTC. The chain couples TRBV18 to TRBJ1-2, with TRBD1 matching over 9 bases. The CDR3 runs 14 residues. V lost 6 bases, J lost 7 bases, and 9 bases stayed unmatched. Germline CDR1 is KGHSH and CDR2 is LQKENI. Filled out from reference TRBV18 and TRBJ1-2, the complete variable domain reads NAGVMQNPRHLVRRRGQEARLRCSPMKGHSHVYWYRQLPEEGLKFMVYLQKENIIDESGMPKERFSAEFPKEGPSILRIQQVVRGDSAAYFCASSSWDRATGYTFGSGTRLTVV.

The rearrangement links TRBV5-1 to TRBJ2-5; 11 nucleotides agree with TRBD2. The ends lost 5 bases at V and 5 bases at J; junction bases unmatched: 8. The CDR3 covers 15 residues. Germline-derived CDR1 and CDR2 are SGHRS and YFSETQ. In DNA, the CDR3 is TGCGCCAGCAGGTCCGGGACTAGCGGACCTGAGACCCAGTACTTC. Amino acids: CASRSGTSGPETQYF.

This clone appeared once. V is TRBV6-1 and J is TRBJ2-2, with 10 bases matching TRBD1. J gave up 3 bases and V 1 base, and 5 bases lay outside the gene matches. The V gene's germline CDR1 is MNHNS and CDR2 SASEGT. The CDR3 has 17 residues. The CDR3 DNA is TGTGCCAGCAGTGAAGGGACAGGGGGATCCCACACCGGGGAGCTGTTTTTT. Translated: CASSEGTGGSHTGELFF.

The chain carries TRBV19 and TRBJ2-7, with D possibly TRBD2 on 6 matching bases. V gave up 4 bases and J gave up 3 bases, with 10 bases separating them. The CDR3 has 13 residues. Germline CDR1 is LNHDA and CDR2 is SQIVND (reference sequence). This CDR3 reads CASSSGAGYEQYF. The CDR3 DNA follows: TGTGCCAGTAGTAGCGGGGCGGGCTACGAGCAGTACTTC.

The chain is built from TRBV7-2 and TRBJ2-2; D is perhaps TRBD2 (5 bases). The germline gives CDR1 SGHTA, CDR2 FQGNSA. The V end was cut by 2 bases, the J end by 6 bases, with 19 bases between. The CDR3 sequence is 17 residues long. CDR3 residues: CASSLSPLAGLSGELFF. CDR3 coding DNA: TGTGCCAGCAGCTTATCCCCGCTAGCTGGTTTGTCCGGGGAGCTGTTTTTT.

V is TRBV19 and J is TRBJ1-2; 8 nucleotides line up with TRBD1. V shed 8 bases, J shed 6 bases, and the junction held 5 bases outside the gene matches. The CDR3 extends over 12 amino acids. Per the germline V gene, CDR1 is LNHDA and CDR2 is SQIVND (reference sequence). The CDR3 nucleotides are TGTGCCAGTCTGGACAGGGCTAATGGCTACACCTTC. This sequence encodes CASLDRANGYTF.

This chain links TRBV7-9 with TRBJ1-2; 9 nucleotides align to TRBD1. Trimming took 5 bases from V and 6 from J; bases not matched to a gene: 10. Per the germline V gene, CDR1 is SEHNR and CDR2 is FQNEAQ (reference sequence). CDR3 length: 15 residues. As DNA, the CDR3 is TGTGCCAGCAGCCAAACCCGGACAGGGGAGGATGGCTACACCTTC. It codes for CASSQTRTGEDGYTF. Full variable domain (missing parts from reference TRBV7-9 and TRBJ1-2): DTGVSQNPRHKITKRGQNVTFRCDPISEHNRLYWYRQTLGQGPEFLTYFQNEAQLEKSRLLSDRFSAERPKGSFSTLEIQRTEQGDSAMYLCASSQTRTGEDGYTFGSGTRLTVV.

V and J are TRBV3-1 (or the pseudogene TRBV3-2) and TRBJ2-1; TRBD2 is a possible D gene (6 bases). The CDR3 runs 16 residues. Deletions cut 5 bases from V and 7 bases from J, with 21 bases between. Germline V lookup: CDR1 LGHDT, CDR2 YNNKEL (reference sequence). The CDR3 DNA reads as TGTGCCAGCAGCTTTACCGGGACTTCGGGGGAGAATGAGCAGTTCTTC. Protein: CASSFTGTSGENEQFF.

The rearrangement joins TRBV3-1 (or the pseudogene TRBV3-2) to TRBJ2-7; 7 nucleotides match TRBD1. V trimming: 3 bases; J trimming: 4 bases; junction bases outside the gene matches: 3. Germline assignment: CDR1 LGHDT and CDR2 YNNKEL (reference sequence). The length of the CDR3 is 13 residues. As DNA, the CDR3 is TGTGCCAGCAGCCACTTACAGGGGTACGAGCAGTACTTC. Amino acids: CASSHLQGYEQYF.

The V and J genes are TRBV7-3 and TRBJ1-2, with D maybe TRBD1 (6 bases). V lost 1 base, J lost 6 bases, and 12 bases lay in between. CDR1 and CDR2 (germline): SGHTA, FQGTGA. The CDR3 is made up of 14 amino acids. The CDR3 DNA reads TGTGCCAGCAGCTTAAAGGGTCAGGGGAATGGCTACACCTTC. It is translated as CASSLKGQGNGYTF.

Only one count was recorded for this clone. The chain links TRBV4-2 to TRBJ1-1; TRBD1 matches 7 bases. CDR1 LGHNA and CDR2 YNFKEQ come from the germline V gene. The CDR3 consists of 15 residues. J lost 1 base, V lost 5 bases, and 7 bases had no gene match. CDR3 sequence (DNA): TGTGCCAGCAGCGTCAATACAGGGGCGAACACTGAAGCTTTCTTT. It specifies CASSVNTGANTEAFF.